Below are 27 T cell receptor beta chains sequenced from a single sample in a study of naive and memory T cell subsets. For blood and skin samples, reverse transcription used TCR alpha and beta constant primers. From the 5' RACE reads, TCRdb called clonotypes with MiXCR, one entry per CDR3 protein. The sample lists 20,000 to 25,000 distinct CDR3 sequences; over 3.5% were seen once. Whole blood, about 2.5 ml, came from adult healthy volunteers. These receptors all come from a male donor in good health.

This clonotype was detected ten times or more. This chain links TRBV6-5 with TRBJ1-1; weak D call: TRBD1 (5 bases). Trimming stripped 6 bases from V and 0 bases from J, with 14 bases between. The CDR3 contains 15 residues. Germline values: CDR1 MNHEY, CDR2 SVGAGI. The CDR3 spells CASRGVTVLNTEAFF. The CDR3, as DNA: TGTGCCAGCAGGGGGGTAACAGTCCTGAACACTGAAGCTTTCTTT.

The table lists this clonotype with many counts. This CDR3 is CASSLGLAGYNEQFF. The CDR3 region has the DNA TGTGCCAGCAGCCTTGGACTAGCGGGTTACAATGAGCAGTTCTTC. The chain has TRBV9 and TRBJ2-1; 11 nucleotides align to TRBD2. After removal of 4 bases from V and 4 bases from J, the junction contained 4 bases not matched to a gene. This CDR3 contains 15 residues. Germline V CDR1 and CDR2: SGDLS, YYNGEE.

In this sample, this clonotype turned up many times. The chain links TRBV29-1 to TRBJ2-5; 7 bases line up with TRBD1. Germline V lookup: CDR1 SQVTM, CDR2 ANQGSEA. This CDR3 spans 15 amino acids. V shed 1 base and J 5 bases; nucleotides not matched to a gene: 10. The CDR3: CSVEGVRGPSETQYF. The CDR3 coding sequence is TGCAGCGTTGAAGGGGTTAGGGGGCCTTCGGAGACCCAGTACTTC. Complete variable domain (other parts from reference TRBV29-1 and TRBJ2-5): SAVISQKPSRDICQRGTSLTIQCQVDSQVTMMFWYRQQPGQSLTLIATANQGSEATYESGFVIDKFPISRPNLTFSTLTVSNMSPEDSSIYLCSVEGVRGPSETQYFGPGTRLLVL.

There are many counts of this clonotype. The chain uses TRBV12-3 or TRBV12-4 and TRBJ1-5; 8 bases fit TRBD1. J was trimmed by 6 bases and V by 3 bases; bases with no gene match: 7. This CDR3 has 15 residues. CDR3 DNA sequence: TGTGCCAGCAGTTTCGTGACAGGGGTTGGTCAGCCCCAGCATTTT. This translates into CASSFVTGVGQPQHF.

This clonotype was seen only a few times. The rearrangement joins TRBV3-2 to TRBJ1-3; TRBD1, the table's D call, lacks a check against the DNA. TRBV3-2 is a known pseudogene. This CDR3 spans 14 amino acids. The CDR3 coding sequence is TGTGCCAGCAGGGAAAGGGGTACTGGAAACACCATATATTTT. Its translation: CASRERGTGNTIYF.

This clonotype was picked up many times. This chain joins TRBV6-6 and TRBJ1-1; TRBD1 matches at 11 bases. Germline CDR1 reads MNHNY; CDR2 reads SVGAGI (reference sequence). The trim removed 6 bases at V and 5 bases at J, leaving 14 bases unmatched. The CDR3 consists of 17 residues. The CDR3 DNA sequence: TGTGCCAGCAGCGGAGCCGGGACAGGGGGTAGGTTTACTGAAGCTTTCTTT. Translation: CASSGAGTGGRFTEAFF.

This clonotype was counted ten times or more. This chain uses TRBV12-3 or TRBV12-4 with TRBJ1-4, with D perhaps matching TRBD1 (5 bases). This CDR3 contains 17 residues. V lost 3 bases, J lost 5 bases, and 19 bases lay in between. CDR3 DNA: TGTGCCAGCAGTTTGGGCCAAACGGGACGGGGGAATGAAAAACTGTTTTTT. It yields the protein CASSLGQTGRGNEKLFF.

This clonotype was picked up many times. This chain connects TRBV28 to TRBJ1-2, with D perhaps TRBD1 (5 bases). The CDR3 consists of 15 residues. The germline V gene encodes CDR1 MDHEN and CDR2 SYDVKM. The ends were cut back, 5 bases at V and 0 bases at J, with 13 bases in the middle. As DNA, the CDR3 is TGTGCCAGCAGTCCCCGGGGCCGAGCTAACTATGGCTACACCTTC. It codes for CASSPRGRANYGYTF.

The sample holds many counts of this clonotype. The CDR3 bases are TGTGCCAGTAGTATAGCCACCGCGGGCATTCAGTACTTC. Its translation: CASSIATAGIQYF. V usage is TRBV19 and J usage is TRBJ2-4, with D tentatively TRBD2 (5 bases). The germline V gene encodes CDR1 LNHDA and CDR2 SQIVND (reference sequence). The CDR3 contains 13 residues. V lost 1 base, J lost 9 bases, and 10 bases lay in between.

This clonotype was recorded many times. The junction differs from germline at one of its ends, possibly a read error. CDR3 region: CASSLWGQASNQPQHF. The CDR3 DNA sequence: TGTGCCAGCAGCTTATGGGGACAGGCTAGCAATCAGCCCCAGCATTTT. The chain carries TRBV28 and TRBJ1-5; 8 nucleotides agree with TRBD1. CDR3 length: 16 residues. The germline V gene has CDR1 MDHEN and CDR2 SYDVKM.

In this sample, this clonotype turned up many times. This chain connects TRBV11-2 to TRBJ2-2; D possibly corresponds to TRBD2 (6 bases). Trimming removed 1 base from V and 6 bases from J, with 15 bases in between. Germline CDR1 is SGHAT and CDR2 is FQNNGV. The CDR3 extends over 16 amino acids. CDR3 nucleotide sequence: TGTGCCAGCAGCTTAGTCCCCGGGACTCTCGCCGGGGAGCTGTTTTTT. This translates into CASSLVPGTLAGELFF.

Ten or more counts support this clonotype. This chain uses TRBV12-3 or TRBV12-4 with TRBJ2-2; the match to TRBD2 covers 13 bases. V shed 6 bases, J shed 5 bases, and the junction held 9 bases outside the gene matches. The CDR3 is 17 amino acids. The CDR3 DNA reads TGTGCCAGCAGCCCGGGACTAGCGGGAATAAGAACCGGGGAGCTGTTTTTT. Encoded protein: CASSPGLAGIRTGELFF.

V and J are TRBV28 and TRBJ2-5; 10 bases line up with TRBD2. The V gene's germline CDR1 is MDHEN and CDR2 SYDVKM. The CDR3 has 15 residues. The V gene end was trimmed by 1 base and the J gene end by 7 bases; junction bases not matched to a gene: 6. The CDR3 region is CASSLYLAGVGTQYF. Here the CDR3 DNA reads TGTGCCAGCAGTTTATATCTAGCGGGAGTTGGGACCCAGTACTTC.

The sample holds many counts of this clonotype. CDR3: CASSPGLADTQYF. The CDR3 DNA reads as TGTGCCAGCAGCCCGGGCCTTGCTGATACGCAGTATTTT. The V call is TRBV28, the J call TRBJ2-3, with no clear D. Germline CDR1 is MDHEN and CDR2 is SYDVKM. The V gene lost 6 bases and the J gene lost 6 bases, with 13 bases spanning the gap. The CDR3 totals 13 residues. The entire variable domain, with the rest obtained from reference TRBV28 and TRBJ2-3, is as follows: DVKVTQSSRYLVKRTGEKVFLECVQDMDHENMFWYRQDPGLGLRLIYFSYDVKMKEKGDIPEGYSVSREKKERFSLILESASTNQTSMYLCASSPGLADTQYFGPGTRLTVL.

This clonotype was recorded at least ten times. V and J are TRBV29-1 and TRBJ2-1; D may be TRBD2 (5 bases). Trimming removed 5 bases from V and 4 bases from J, with 12 bases in between. Germline V gene data show CDR1 as SQVTM and CDR2 as ANQGSEA. The CDR3 is made up of 13 amino acids. The CDR3 nucleotides read TGCAGCGTTTCTAAAGCGGTGTACAATGAGCAGTTCTTC. Protein sequence: CSVSKAVYNEQFF.

There are many counts of this clonotype. The chain joins TRBV2 to TRBJ2-5; TRBD1 matches at 7 bases. CDR1 is SNHLY and CDR2 is FYNNEI in the germline V gene. Losses at the gene ends were 6 bases for V and 4 bases for J; bases not matched to a gene: 2. There are 12 residues in the CDR3. The CDR3 DNA is TGTGCCAGCAGAAGACAGGGAGAGACCCAGTACTTC. Translating it yields CASRRQGETQYF.

The sample holds many counts of this clonotype. V and J are TRBV20-1 and TRBJ1-6; D not certain. Deletions cut 1 base from V and 2 bases from J, with 6 bases between. The CDR3 contains 14 residues. Germline assignment: CDR1 DFQATT and CDR2 SNEGSKA (reference sequence). This CDR3 reads CSARGETYNSPLHF. CDR3 bases: TGCAGTGCTAGAGGGGAAACCTATAATTCACCCCTCCACTTT.

A note on this clonotype: A much larger clone is a single base away; this may be a read error. This rearrangement joins TRBV19 to TRBJ1-5, with 7 bases identical to TRBD1. The CDR3 has 16 residues. CDR1 is LNHDA, CDR2 SQIVND, per germline (reference sequence). The CDR3 DNA reads as TGTGACAGTAGTCTACACAGGGGAGGGACTAATCAGCCCCAGCATTTT. Protein sequence: CDSSLHRGGTNQPQHF.

Judged by abundance, this clonotype is medium-sized (0.01 to 0.1%). The CDR3 here is CSARQKAWEQFF. As DNA, the CDR3 is TGCAGTGCTAGGCAAAAGGCTTGGGAGCAGTTCTTC. The chain is built from TRBV20-1 and TRBJ2-1; D not resolved. Germline CDR1 DFQATT, CDR2 SNEGSKA (reference sequence). The CDR3 length is 12 residues. Trimming removed 3 bases at V and 10 bases at J, with 13 bases between.

This clonotype was seen many times. The chain couples TRBV11-2 to TRBJ2-1, with 9 nucleotides matching TRBD1. J was trimmed by 5 bases and V by 4 bases; bases with no gene match: 0. CDR1 and CDR2 (germline): SGHAT, FQNNGV. The CDR3 is 13 amino acids. CDR3 loop: CASSWTGDNEQFF. CDR3 in DNA: TGTGCCAGCAGCTGGACAGGGGACAATGAGCAGTTCTTC.

This clonotype was seen repeatedly, ten times or more. The gene calls are TRBV29-1 and TRBJ2-5; 8 bases map to TRBD2. Unmatched junction bases numbered 14, after V lost 1 base and J lost 4 bases. The germline gives CDR1 SQVTM, CDR2 ANQGSEA. The CDR3 runs 17 residues. The CDR3 loop reads CSVEAGEVGGAAETQYF. The DNA for the CDR3 is TGCAGCGTTGAAGCGGGGGAGGTCGGGGGGGCCGCAGAGACCCAGTACTTC. Filled out from reference TRBV29-1 and TRBJ2-5, the complete variable domain reads SAVISQKPSRDICQRGTSLTIQCQVDSQVTMMFWYRQQPGQSLTLIATANQGSEATYESGFVIDKFPISRPNLTFSTLTVSNMSPEDSSIYLCSVEAGEVGGAAETQYFGPGTRLLVL.

This clonotype was counted many times. This rearrangement joins TRBV5-6 to TRBJ2-2; D gene ambiguous. CDR3 length: 14 residues. The V gene's germline CDR1 is SGHDT and CDR2 YYEEEE. The ends were cut back, 4 bases at V and 3 bases at J, with 10 bases in the middle. The CDR3 protein is CASSTAPYTGELFF. CDR3 nucleotide sequence: TGTGCCAGCAGCACCGCGCCTTACACCGGGGAGCTGTTTTTT.

In its sample, this clonotype was seen a few times. This sequence joins TRBV11-2 and TRBJ2-7, with 8 bases aligning to TRBD1. V gave up 3 bases and J gave up 3 bases; unmatched junction bases: 1. CDR3 length: 13 amino acids. Germline V CDR1 and CDR2: SGHAT, FQNNGV. CDR3 loop: CASSFGQGYEQYF. The DNA for the CDR3 is TGTGCCAGCAGCTTCGGACAGGGCTACGAGCAGTACTTC.

This clonotype was recorded many times. V and J are TRBV29-1 and TRBJ2-2; no clear D. CDR1 SQVTM and CDR2 ANQGSEA come from the germline V gene. This CDR3 is 12 amino acids long. V lost 2 bases, J lost 3 bases, and 4 bases lay in between. The CDR3 nucleotides read TGCAGCGTTGAAAGTTACACCGGGGAGCTGTTTTTT. It is translated as CSVESYTGELFF.

The table lists this clonotype with many counts. J is TRBJ2-2 and V is TRBV27; 7 bases fit TRBD1. V trimming: 5 bases; J trimming: 0 bases; junction bases outside the gene matches: 9. CDR1 is MNHEY and CDR2 is SMNVEV in the germline V gene (reference sequence). The CDR3 totals 17 residues. The CDR3, as DNA: TGTGCCAGCAGTGACACGGACAGGCGCCCGAACACCGGGGAGCTGTTTTTT. Protein: CASSDTDRRPNTGELFF.

This clonotype was recorded at least ten times. The CDR3 loop reads CASSFIRDTGELFF. CDR3 coding DNA: TGTGCCAGCAGCTTTATCAGGGACACCGGGGAGCTGTTTTTT. V and J are TRBV5-5 and TRBJ2-2; the D gene is possibly TRBD1 (5 bases). This CDR3 region has 14 residues. Germline assignment: CDR1 SGHKS and CDR2 YYEKEE (reference sequence). V was clipped by 2 bases and J by 3 bases, with 8 bases between them.

V gene TRBV28 combines with J gene TRBJ1-2; unclear D gene. CDR1 is MDHEN and CDR2 is SYDVKM in the germline V gene. CDR3 length: 15 amino acids. V was pared by 3 bases and J by 2 bases, with 13 bases between. The CDR3 bases are TGTGCCAGCAGTTTTTTTAAGCTTCTCAACTATGGCTACACCTTC. It specifies CASSFFKLLNYGYTF.